This T cell receptor (beta chain) was identified in a study of siplizumab effects on memory and regulatory T cells. Germline V lookup: CDR1 SGDLS, CDR2 YYNGEE. CDR3 size: 16 residues. J gave up 5 bases and V 4 bases, and 11 bases lay outside the gene matches. Of note for this clone: No antigen is known for it.

Some 98,000 TCR templates underwent assay in every sample. Repertoires were generated with immunoSEQ multiplex PCR, while TCRdb's copy carries only in-frame clones and drops some. The top ten hold around 18% of the sample, which has about 80,000 clones, around 93% seen once. General study points: Apparently key alloresponse contributors, naive T cells also seemed more diverse than memory cells. Unstimulated subsets contained matches for only a minor fraction of alloreactive clones. Suppressive function of proliferating Tregs from siplizumab cultures was not confirmed.

Sequencing was performed on CD8+ T cells sorted from blood. The origin of this receptor is a human donor in good health. This sequence joins TRBV9 and TRBJ2-1; TRBD1 matches at 8 bases. In DNA, the CDR3 is TGTGCCAGCAGCAACCCGGGGACAGGACGAAACAATGAGCAGTTCTTC. Translated, it gives CASSNPGTGRNNEQFF. Complete variable domain (other parts from reference TRBV9 and TRBJ2-1): DSGVTQTPKHLITATGQRVTLRCSPRSGDLSVYWYQQSLDQGLQFLIQYYNGEERAKGNILERFSAQQFPDLHSELNLSSLELGDSALYFCASSNPGTGRNNEQFFGPGTRLTVL.